This T cell receptor beta chain came from a study of cytotoxic CD8 clonotypes in ibrutinib-treated CLL. At the level of the study: Responses: approximately 24 partial, 2 complete; after median around 64 months, roughly 14 stayed remitted, around 12 progressed. Overall study results and limits: Under therapy, public clonotypes either contracted or stayed stable, and they were uncommon.

Germline V gives CDR1 SGHTA, CDR2 FQGTGA. The V end was cut by 1 base, the J end by 4 bases, with 16 bases between. This CDR3 is 16 amino acids long. About this clone: Its specificity is not known.

TCRdb's copy holds only in-frame clones and misses some; the assay was immunoSEQ multiplex PCR. The sample consists of over 110,000 clones, approximately 89% of them appearing once. The source material was PBMCs, sampled after 12 months of ibrutinib treatment. The clonotype comes from a human donor with chronic lymphocytic leukemia. J is TRBJ2-5 and V is TRBV7-3, with a possible D match to TRBD2 (5 bases). The DNA for the CDR3 is TGTGCCAGCAGCTTAATCGAGGGAGCCTCTCTAGAGACCCAGTACTTC. This encodes CASSLIEGASLETQYF.